The T cell receptor beta chain under discussion was sequenced for a study of CD8 T cells in ankylosing spondylitis. Germline CDR1 SGHRS, CDR2 YFSETQ. The CDR3 loop spans 13 amino acids. V trimming: 5 bases; J trimming: 7 bases; junction bases outside the gene matches: 7. One entry per CDR3 protein results from TCRdb running MiXCR on the 5' RACE reads. Among about 340,000 distinct CDR3 sequences, under 15% were seen once, and the ten largest hold approximately 1.1%. The material sequenced was blood, either unsorted or a sorted T cell fraction (not recorded which). The clonotype originates from a male donor with ankylosing spondylitis or in good health (not recorded which). The chain uses TRBV5-1 and TRBJ2-7, with TRBD1 matching over 9 bases. The CDR3 region has the DNA TGCGCCAGCAGAGGACAGGGGACGGGGGAGCAGTACTTC. Its translation is CASRGQGTGEQYF.